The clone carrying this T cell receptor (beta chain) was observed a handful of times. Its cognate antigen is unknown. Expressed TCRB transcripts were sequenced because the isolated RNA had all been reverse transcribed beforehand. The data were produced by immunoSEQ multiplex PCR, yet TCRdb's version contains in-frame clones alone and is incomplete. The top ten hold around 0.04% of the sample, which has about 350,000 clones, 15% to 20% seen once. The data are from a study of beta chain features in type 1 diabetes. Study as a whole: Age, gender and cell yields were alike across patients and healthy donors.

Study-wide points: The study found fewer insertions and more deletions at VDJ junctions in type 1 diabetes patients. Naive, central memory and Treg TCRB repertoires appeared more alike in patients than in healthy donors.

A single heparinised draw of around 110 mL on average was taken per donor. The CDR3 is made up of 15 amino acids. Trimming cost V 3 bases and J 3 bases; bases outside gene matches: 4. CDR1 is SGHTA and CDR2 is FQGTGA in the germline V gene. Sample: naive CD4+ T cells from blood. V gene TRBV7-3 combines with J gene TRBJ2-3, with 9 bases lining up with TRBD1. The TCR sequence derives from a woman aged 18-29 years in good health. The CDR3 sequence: CASSLAGTGTDTQYF. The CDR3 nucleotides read TGTGCCAGCAGCTTGGCCGGGACAGGGACAGATACGCAGTATTTT.